This T cell receptor (beta chain) came from a study of OX40 agonist ivuxolimab in advanced cancers. Findings and limits, study-wide: CD4+ and CD8+ blood T cells expanded clonally by week 6 at 0.1 to 3.0 mg/kg.

Of note for this clone: Its antigen remains unidentified.

Germline CDR1 and CDR2: SGHTA and FQGNSA. This CDR3 comprises 17 residues. With 6 bases clipped from V and 2 bases from J, the junction kept 13 bases outside the gene matches. Sequencing was performed with immunoSEQ multiplex PCR; in TCRdb, only in-frame clones are kept and a portion is missing. The data hold about 86,000 clones, with around nine tenths observed a single time. This receptor was taken from an adult with an advanced solid tumor such as melanoma, head and neck, liver or kidney cancer. Specimen: CD4+ or CD8+ T cells sorted from blood, collected in a trial of the OX40 agonist ivuxolimab. The gene calls are TRBV7-2 and TRBJ2-4; 7 bases map to TRBD1. Here the CDR3 DNA reads TGTGCCAGCAGTCGGACCAACAGGGGTTTAACCAAAAACATTCAGTACTTC. The encoded protein is CASSRTNRGLTKNIQYF.